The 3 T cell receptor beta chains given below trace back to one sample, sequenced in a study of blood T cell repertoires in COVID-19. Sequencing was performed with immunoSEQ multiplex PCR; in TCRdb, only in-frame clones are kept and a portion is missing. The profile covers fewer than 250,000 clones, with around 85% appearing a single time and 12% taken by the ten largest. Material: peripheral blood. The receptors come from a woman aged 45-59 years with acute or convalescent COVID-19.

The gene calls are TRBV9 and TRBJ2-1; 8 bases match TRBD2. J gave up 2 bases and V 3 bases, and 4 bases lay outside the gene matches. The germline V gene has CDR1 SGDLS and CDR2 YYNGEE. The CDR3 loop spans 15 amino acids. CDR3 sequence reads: CASSGSGGAYNEQFF. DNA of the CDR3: TGTGCCAGCAGCGGCAGCGGGGGCGCCTACAATGAGCAGTTCTTC.

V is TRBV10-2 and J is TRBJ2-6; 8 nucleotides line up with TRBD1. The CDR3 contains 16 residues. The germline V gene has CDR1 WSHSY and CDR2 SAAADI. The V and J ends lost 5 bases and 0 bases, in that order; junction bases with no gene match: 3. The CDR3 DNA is TGCGCCAGCAGTTGGACAGGGACCTCTGGGGCCAACGTCCTGACTTTC. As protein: CASSWTGTSGANVLTF.

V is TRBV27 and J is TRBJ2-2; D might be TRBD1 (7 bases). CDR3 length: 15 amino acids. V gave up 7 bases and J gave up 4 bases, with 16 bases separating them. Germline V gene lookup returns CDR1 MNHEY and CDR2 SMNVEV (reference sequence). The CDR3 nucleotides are TGTGCCAGCATCCCAGGGGGGCGGAGCACCGGGGAGCTGTTTTTT. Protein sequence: CASIPGGRSTGELFF.